This TCR beta chain was identified in a study of T cells in localized non-small cell lung cancer. As regards this clone: What it recognizes is unknown.

Study conclusions and caveats: Highest T cell clonality was seen in uninvolved adjacent lung, surpassing that measured in tumor.

Only in-frame clones appear in the TCRdb table, and some are missing; sequencing was by immunoSEQ multiplex PCR. The sample contains approximately 26,000 clones, 65% to 85% of which appear only once. The receptor was derived from a man aged 35-75 years with stage III squamous cell lung carcinoma. Sample: peripheral blood, taken before any cancer treatment.

This CDR3 reads CASSPGGPGTGNTIYF. In DNA form, the CDR3 reads TGTGCCAGCAGTCCCGGGGGGCCAGGGACTGGAAACACCATATATTTT. The gene calls are TRBV28 and TRBJ1-3, with D possibly TRBD1 on 6 matching bases. This CDR3 contains 16 residues. Germline V gene data show CDR1 as MDHEN and CDR2 as SYDVKM. V shed 5 bases and J shed 2 bases, with 16 bases lying between them.